This entry describes one T cell receptor (beta chain). Assay: immunoSEQ multiplex PCR; the TCRdb copy retains only in-frame clones and omits some. The sample lists approximately 50,000 clones; roughly nine tenths were seen once. These data come from a study of blood T cell repertoires in COVID-19. Turning to the study itself: From T cells, B-cell-depleted T cells, or PBMCs came the material, which was cDNA or gDNA.

The V gene's germline CDR1 is MNHEY and CDR2 SVGAGI. V shed 0 bases and J 4 bases; nucleotides not matched to a gene: 3. This CDR3 spans 16 amino acids. Input material: peripheral blood. The chain joins TRBV6-5 to TRBJ2-1, with 10 bases that match TRBD1. This receptor was taken from a human donor in a cohort sampled during active COVID-19. CDR3 nucleotide sequence: TGTGCCAGCAGTTACTCCCCGGGACAGGGGTACAATGAGCAGTTCTTC. It translates to CASSYSPGQGYNEQFF.